This record covers a single T cell receptor (beta chain). This specimen belongs to a study of T cells in Graves' hyperthyroidism and ophthalmopathy. V dropped 6 bases and J dropped 5; count of bases not matched to a gene: 9. CDR1 is MNHEY, CDR2 SVGEGT, per germline. This CDR3 comprises 15 residues. TCR beta CDR3 region amplification was performed from RNA transcripts. When the TCR CDR3 underwent first-round RT-PCR, the HTBI primer set was used. Each CDR3 protein is one row after TCRdb ran MiXCR on the multiplex PCR reads. The sample lists more than 300,000 distinct CDR3 sequences; roughly 15% were seen once.

The receptor was derived from a woman under 40 with Graves' hyperthyroidism that later progressed to Graves' ophthalmopathy. The genes are TRBV6-2 or TRBV6-3 and TRBJ2-2; 7 nucleotides agree with TRBD1. Sequencing was done on a sample of blood. CDR3 nucleotide sequence: TGTGCCAGCAGATATCAGGACAGGCTAACCGGGGAGCTGTTTTTT. Translation: CASRYQDRLTGELFF.